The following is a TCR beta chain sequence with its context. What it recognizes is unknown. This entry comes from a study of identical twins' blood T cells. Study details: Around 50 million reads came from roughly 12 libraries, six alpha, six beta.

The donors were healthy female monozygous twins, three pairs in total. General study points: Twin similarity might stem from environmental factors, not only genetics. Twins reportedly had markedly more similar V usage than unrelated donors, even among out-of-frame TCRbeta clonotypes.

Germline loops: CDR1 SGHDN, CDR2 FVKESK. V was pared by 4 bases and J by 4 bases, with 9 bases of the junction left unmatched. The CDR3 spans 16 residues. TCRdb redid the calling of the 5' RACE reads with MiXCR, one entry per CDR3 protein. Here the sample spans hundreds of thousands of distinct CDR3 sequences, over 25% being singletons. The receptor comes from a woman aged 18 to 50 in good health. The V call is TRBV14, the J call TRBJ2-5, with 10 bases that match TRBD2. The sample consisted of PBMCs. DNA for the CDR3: TGTGCCAGCAGCCCCAGGCTAGCGGGAGAAGGAGAGACCCAGTACTTC. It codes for CASSPRLAGEGETQYF.